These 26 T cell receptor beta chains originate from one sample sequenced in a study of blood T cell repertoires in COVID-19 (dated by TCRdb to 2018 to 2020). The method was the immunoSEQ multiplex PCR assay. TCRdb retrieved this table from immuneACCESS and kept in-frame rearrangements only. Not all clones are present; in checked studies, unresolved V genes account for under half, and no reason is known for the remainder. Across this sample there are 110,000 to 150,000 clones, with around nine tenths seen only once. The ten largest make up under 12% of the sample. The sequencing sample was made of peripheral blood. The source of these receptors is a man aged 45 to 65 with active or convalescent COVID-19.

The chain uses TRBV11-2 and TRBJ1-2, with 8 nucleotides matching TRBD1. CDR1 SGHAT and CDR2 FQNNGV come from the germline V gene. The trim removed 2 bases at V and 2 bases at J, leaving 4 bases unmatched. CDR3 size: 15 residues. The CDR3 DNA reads TGTGCCAGCAGCTTATCAGGGGGCGCGAACTATGGCTACACCTTC. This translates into CASSLSGGANYGYTF.

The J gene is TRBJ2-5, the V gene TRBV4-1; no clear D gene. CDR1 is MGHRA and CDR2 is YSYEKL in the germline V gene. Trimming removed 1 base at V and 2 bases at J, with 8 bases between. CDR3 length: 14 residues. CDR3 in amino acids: CASSQVEQQETQYF. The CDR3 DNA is TGCGCCAGCAGCCAAGTGGAACAGCAAGAGACCCAGTACTTC.

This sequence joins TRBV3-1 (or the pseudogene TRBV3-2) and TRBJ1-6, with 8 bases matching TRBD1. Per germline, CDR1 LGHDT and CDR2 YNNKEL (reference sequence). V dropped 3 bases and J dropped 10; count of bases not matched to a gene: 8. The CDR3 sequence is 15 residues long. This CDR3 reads CASSQTGASRSPLHF. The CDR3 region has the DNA TGTGCCAGCAGCCAGACAGGGGCCTCTCGATCACCCCTCCACTTT.

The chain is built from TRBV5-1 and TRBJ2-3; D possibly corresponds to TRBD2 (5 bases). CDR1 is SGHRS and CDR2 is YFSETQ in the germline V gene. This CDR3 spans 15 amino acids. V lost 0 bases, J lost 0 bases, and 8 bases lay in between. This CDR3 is CASSLGGISTDTQYF. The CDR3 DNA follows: TGCGCCAGCAGCTTGGGAGGGATTAGCACAGATACGCAGTATTTT.

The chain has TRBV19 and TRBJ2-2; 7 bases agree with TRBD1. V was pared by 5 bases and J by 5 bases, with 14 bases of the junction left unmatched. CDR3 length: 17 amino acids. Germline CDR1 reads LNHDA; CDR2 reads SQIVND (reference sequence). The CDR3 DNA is TGTGCCAGTAGTTCAAAGGGGATGACAGGGAATACCGGGGAGCTGTTTTTT. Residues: CASSSKGMTGNTGELFF.

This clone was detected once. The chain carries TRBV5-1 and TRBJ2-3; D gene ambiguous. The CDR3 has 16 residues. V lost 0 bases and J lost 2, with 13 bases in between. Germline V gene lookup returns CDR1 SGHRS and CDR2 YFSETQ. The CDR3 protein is CASSLEGRINTDTQYF. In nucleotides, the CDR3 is TGCGCCAGCAGCTTGGAAGGCAGGATTAACACAGATACGCAGTATTTT.

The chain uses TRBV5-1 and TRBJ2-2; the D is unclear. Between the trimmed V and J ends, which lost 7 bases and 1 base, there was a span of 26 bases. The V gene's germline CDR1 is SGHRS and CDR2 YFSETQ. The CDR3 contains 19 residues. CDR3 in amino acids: CASAHPPQLQPLNTGELFF. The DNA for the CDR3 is TGCGCCAGCGCCCACCCCCCGCAGTTACAGCCCCTGAACACCGGGGAGCTGTTTTTT.

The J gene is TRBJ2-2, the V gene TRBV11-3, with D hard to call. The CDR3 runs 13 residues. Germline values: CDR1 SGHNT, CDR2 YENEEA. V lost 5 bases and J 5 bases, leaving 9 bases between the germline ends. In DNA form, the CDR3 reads TGTGCCAGCAGCCCCAGGCTGACCGGGGAGCTGTTTTTT. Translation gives CASSPRLTGELFF.

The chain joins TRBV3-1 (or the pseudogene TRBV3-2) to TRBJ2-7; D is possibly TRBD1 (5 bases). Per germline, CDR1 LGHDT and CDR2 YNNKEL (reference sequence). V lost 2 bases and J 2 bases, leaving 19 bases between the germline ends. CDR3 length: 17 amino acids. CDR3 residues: CASSQFMLGDRAYEQYF. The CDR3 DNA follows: TGTGCCAGCAGCCAATTTATGCTCGGTGACAGAGCCTACGAGCAGTACTTC.

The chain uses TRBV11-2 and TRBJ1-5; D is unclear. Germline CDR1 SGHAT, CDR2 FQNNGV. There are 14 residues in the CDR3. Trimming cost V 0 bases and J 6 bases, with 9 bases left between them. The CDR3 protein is CASSLEAAAQPQHF. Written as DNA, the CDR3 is TGTGCCAGCAGCTTAGAGGCCGCGGCTCAGCCCCAGCATTTT.

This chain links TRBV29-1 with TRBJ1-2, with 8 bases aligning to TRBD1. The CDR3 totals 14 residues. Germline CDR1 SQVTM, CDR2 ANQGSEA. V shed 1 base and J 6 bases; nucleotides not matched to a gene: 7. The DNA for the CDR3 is TGCAGCGTTGAAGCTGGCAGGGGGCGGAATGGCTACACCTTC. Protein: CSVEAGRGRNGYTF.

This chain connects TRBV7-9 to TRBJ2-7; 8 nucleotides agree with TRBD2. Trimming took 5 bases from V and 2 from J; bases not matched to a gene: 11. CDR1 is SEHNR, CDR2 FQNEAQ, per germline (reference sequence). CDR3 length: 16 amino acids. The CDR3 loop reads CASSPREGGVAYEQYF. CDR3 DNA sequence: TGTGCCAGCAGCCCCCGGGAGGGTGGGGTGGCCTACGAGCAGTACTTC. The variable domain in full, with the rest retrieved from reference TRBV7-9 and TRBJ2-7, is DTGVSQNPRHKITKRGQNVTFRCDPISEHNRLYWYRQTLGQGPEFLTYFQNEAQLEKSRLLSDRFSAERPKGSFSTLEIQRTEQGDSAMYLCASSPREGGVAYEQYFGPGTRLTVT.

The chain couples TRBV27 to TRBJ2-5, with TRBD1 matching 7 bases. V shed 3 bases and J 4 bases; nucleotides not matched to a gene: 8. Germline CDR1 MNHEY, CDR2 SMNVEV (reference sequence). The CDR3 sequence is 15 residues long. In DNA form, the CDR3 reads TGTGCCAGCAGTTTTAAAGGGGGCTCATCAGAGACCCAGTACTTC. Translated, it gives CASSFKGGSSETQYF.

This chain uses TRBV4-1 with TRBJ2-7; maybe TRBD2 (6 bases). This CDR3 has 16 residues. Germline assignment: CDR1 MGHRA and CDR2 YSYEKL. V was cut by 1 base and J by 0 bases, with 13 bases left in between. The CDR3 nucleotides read TGCGCCAGCAGCCAAGCCCTGAGCGGGTACTCCTACGAGCAGTACTTC. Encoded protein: CASSQALSGYSYEQYF.

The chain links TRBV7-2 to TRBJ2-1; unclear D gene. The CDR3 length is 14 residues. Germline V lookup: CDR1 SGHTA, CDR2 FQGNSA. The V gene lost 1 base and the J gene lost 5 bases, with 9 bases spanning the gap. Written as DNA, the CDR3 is TGTGCCAGCAGCTTAGGAGGCCTAAACAATGAGCAGTTCTTC. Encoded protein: CASSLGGLNNEQFF.

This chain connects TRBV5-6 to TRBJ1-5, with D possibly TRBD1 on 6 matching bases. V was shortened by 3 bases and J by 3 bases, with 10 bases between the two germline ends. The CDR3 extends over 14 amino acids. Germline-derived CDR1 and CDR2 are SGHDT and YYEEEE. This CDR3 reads CASSSGQTNQPQHF. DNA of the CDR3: TGTGCCAGCAGCTCCGGACAGACCAATCAGCCCCAGCATTTT.

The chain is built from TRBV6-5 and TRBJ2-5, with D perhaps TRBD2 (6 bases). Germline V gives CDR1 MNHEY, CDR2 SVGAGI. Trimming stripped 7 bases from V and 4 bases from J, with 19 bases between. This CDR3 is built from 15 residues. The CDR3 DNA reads TGTGCCAGCACCCCGCCGGGAGCGGCAGGAGAGACCCAGTACTTC. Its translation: CASTPPGAAGETQYF.

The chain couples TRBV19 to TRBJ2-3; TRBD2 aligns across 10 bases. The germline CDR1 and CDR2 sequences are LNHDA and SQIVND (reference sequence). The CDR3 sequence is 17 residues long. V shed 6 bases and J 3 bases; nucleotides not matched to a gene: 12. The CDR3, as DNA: TGTGCCAGTAGGCCCCCCGCAGCGGGAGGGATGACAGATACGCAGTATTTT. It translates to CASRPPAAGGMTDTQYF.

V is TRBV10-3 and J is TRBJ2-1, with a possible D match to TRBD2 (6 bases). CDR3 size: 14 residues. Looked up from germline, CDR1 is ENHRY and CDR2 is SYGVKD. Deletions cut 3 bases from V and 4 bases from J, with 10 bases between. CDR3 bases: TGTGCCATCAGTGAAGGGACTCCATACAATGAGCAGTTCTTC. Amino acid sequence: CAISEGTPYNEQFF.

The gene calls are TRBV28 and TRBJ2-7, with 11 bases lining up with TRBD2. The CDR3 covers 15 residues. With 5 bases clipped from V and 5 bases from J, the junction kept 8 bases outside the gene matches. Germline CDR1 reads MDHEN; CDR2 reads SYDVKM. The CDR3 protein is CASSLELAGDNEQYF. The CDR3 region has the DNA TGTGCCAGCAGTCTCGAACTAGCGGGAGATAACGAGCAGTACTTC.

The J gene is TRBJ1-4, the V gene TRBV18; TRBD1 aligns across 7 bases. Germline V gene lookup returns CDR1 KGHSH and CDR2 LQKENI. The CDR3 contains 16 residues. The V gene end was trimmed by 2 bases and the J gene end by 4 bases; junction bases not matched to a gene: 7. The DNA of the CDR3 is TGTGCCAGCTCACCAGACCGGGACAGACTTAATGAAAAACTGTTTTTT. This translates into CASSPDRDRLNEKLFF.

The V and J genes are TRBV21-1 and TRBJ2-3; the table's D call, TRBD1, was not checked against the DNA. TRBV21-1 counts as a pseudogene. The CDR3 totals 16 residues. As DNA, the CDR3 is TGTGCCAGCAGCAAGCGGGCCATACAGGGAACGGATACGCAGTATTTT. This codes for CASSKRAIQGTDTQYF.

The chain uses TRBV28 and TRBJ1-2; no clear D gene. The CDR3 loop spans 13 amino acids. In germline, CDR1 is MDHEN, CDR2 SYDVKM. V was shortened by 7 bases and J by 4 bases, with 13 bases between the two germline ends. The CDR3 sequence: CASKISLSYGYTF. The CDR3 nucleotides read TGTGCCAGCAAAATTTCTTTGTCCTATGGCTACACCTTC.

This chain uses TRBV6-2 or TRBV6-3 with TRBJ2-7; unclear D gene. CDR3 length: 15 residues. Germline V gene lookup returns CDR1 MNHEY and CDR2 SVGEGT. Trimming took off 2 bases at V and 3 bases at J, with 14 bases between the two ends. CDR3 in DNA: TGTGCCAGCAGTTACGGGCAGGCTTTGGTCTACGAGCAGTACTTC. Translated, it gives CASSYGQALVYEQYF.

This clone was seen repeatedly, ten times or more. CDR3 loop: CASSLFAGWKYGYTF. CDR3 nucleotide sequence: TGTGCCAGCAGTTTATTTGCAGGGTGGAAGTATGGCTACACCTTC. This rearrangement joins TRBV28 to TRBJ1-2, with a possible D match to TRBD1 (5 bases). The ends were cut back, 1 base at V and 5 bases at J, with 14 bases in the middle. Germline V gene lookup returns CDR1 MDHEN and CDR2 SYDVKM. The CDR3 loop spans 15 amino acids.

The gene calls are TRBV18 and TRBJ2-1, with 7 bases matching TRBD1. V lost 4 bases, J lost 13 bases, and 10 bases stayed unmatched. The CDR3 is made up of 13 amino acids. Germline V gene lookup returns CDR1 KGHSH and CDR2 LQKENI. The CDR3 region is CASSRLDRVEQFF. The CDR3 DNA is TGTGCCAGCTCACGCCTAGACAGGGTTGAACAGTTCTTC.